A selection of T cell receptor beta chains follows, all from one sample in a study of shared clonotypes between healthy human individuals. The protocol was immunoSEQ multiplex PCR, while the TCRdb copy is restricted to in-frame clones and leaves out a portion. The table lists about 2.3 million clones, approximately 90% of them singletons. The source material was naive CD4+ T cells from PBMCs. The receptors shown here come from a man aged 18 to 29 in good health. Some clones in this sample may be carry-over from other donors' samples. Each CDR3 is given with its conserved first and last residue. D genes are given only for firm matches. A clone size is listed for some rows: how often the clone was seen (once, few, many), or a class if it is expanded.

j_call | cdr3_length | d_call | v_call | clone_size | cdr3_aa | cdr3_nt
TRBJ2-5 | 13 | TRBD1 | TRBV6-1 | - | CASRLQGGETQYF | TGTGCCAGCAGGCTACAGGGGGGCGAGACCCAGTACTTC
TRBJ1-1 | 14 | - | TRBV6-1 | - | CASSGGRFSVEAFF | TGTGCCAGCAGTGGGGGTCGATTTTCAGTTGAAGCTTTCTTT
TRBJ1-2 | 15 | TRBD1 | TRBV28 | - | CASSPPPTGYYGYTF | TGTGCCAGCAGTCCCCCCCCGACAGGGTACTATGGCTACACCTTC
TRBJ2-1 | 14 | - | TRBV14 | - | CASSQSRLLDEQFF | TGTGCCAGCAGCCAGTCCAGGCTCCTCGATGAGCAGTTCTTC
TRBJ1-3 | 14 | - | TRBV7-2 | - | CASSSNLEGNTIYF | TGTGCCAGCAGCTCAAACCTAGAGGGAAACACCATATATTTT
TRBJ1-2 | 15 | TRBD1 | TRBV7-2 | - | CASSSRTGGGDGYTF | TGTGCCAGCAGCTCACGGACAGGGGGCGGTGATGGCTACACCTTC
TRBJ2-6 | 14 | - | TRBV10-3 | few | CAISASVGANVLTF | TGTGCCATCAGCGCTAGCGTAGGAGCCAACGTCCTGACTTTC
TRBJ2-4 | 13 | - | TRBV4-1 | - | CASSRTGTNIQYF | TGCGCCAGCAGCCGGACGGGGACCAACATTCAGTACTTC
TRBJ2-3 | 15 | - | TRBV7-3 | - | CASSPLTPGTDTQYF | TGTGCCAGCAGCCCACTAACTCCGGGCACAGATACGCAGTATTTT
TRBJ2-3 | 14 | - | TRBV18 | - | CASSPQRSTDTQYF | TGTGCCAGCTCACCACAGCGGAGCACAGATACGCAGTATTTT
TRBJ2-1 | 15 | - | TRBV7-9 | - | CASSRLGMQGGEQFF | TGTGCCAGCAGCCGCTTAGGTATGCAGGGGGGTGAGCAGTTCTTC
TRBJ1-1 | 14 | - | TRBV6-5 | - | CASTSGGHRNEAFF | TGTGCCAGCACCTCAGGAGGACACCGTAATGAAGCTTTCTTT
TRBJ2-7 | 15 | - | TRBV18 | - | CASSLVTALSYEQYF | TGTGCCAGCTCACTTGTGACAGCCCTTTCCTACGAGCAGTACTTC
TRBJ2-1 | 14 | TRBD2 | TRBV4-2 | - | CASSLAGDDNEQFF | TGTGCCAGCAGCCTAGCGGGAGACGACAATGAGCAGTTCTTC
TRBJ2-5 | 13 | TRBD1 | TRBV27 | - | CASSLIRGETQYF | TGTGCCAGCAGTTTAATCAGGGGGGAGACCCAGTACTTC
TRBJ1-3 | 16 | - | TRBV5-1 | - | CASSSGPGTSGNTIYF | TGCGCCAGCAGCTCAGGACCAGGGACCTCTGGAAACACCATATATTTT
TRBJ2-5 | 13 | - | TRBV9 | - | CASSASSYETQYF | TGTGCCAGCAGCGCCTCTAGCTACGAGACCCAGTACTTC
TRBJ1-2 | 16 | - | TRBV9 | - | CASSIPFTGPYYGYTF | TGTGCCAGCAGCATCCCCTTTACAGGTCCTTACTATGGCTACACCTTC
TRBJ2-5 | 18 | TRBD2 | TRBV5-1 | - | CASSGGTSGRPWWETQYF | TGCGCCAGCAGCGGGGGGACTAGCGGGAGGCCCTGGTGGGAGACCCAGTACTTC
TRBJ1-1 | 17 | - | TRBV18 | - | CASSPFGAQTAHTEAFF | TGTGCCAGCTCACCATTCGGGGCACAAACTGCTCACACTGAAGCTTTCTTT
TRBJ1-1 | 12 | - | TRBV10-1 | - | CASSVRSGTAFF | TGCGCCAGCAGTGTCAGGTCAGGGACAGCTTTCTTT
TRBJ2-7 | 13 | - | TRBV5-1 | - | CASSFEGGYEQYF | TGCGCCAGCAGTTTTGAGGGGGGTTACGAGCAGTACTTC
TRBJ1-2 | 12 | - | TRBV2 | - | CASNLDRDSYTF | TGCGCCAGCAACCTCGACCGAGACAGCTACACCTTC
TRBJ1-1 | 13 | - | TRBV5-1 | - | CASSWGDGTEAFF | TGCGCCAGCAGCTGGGGCGACGGCACTGAAGCTTTCTTT
TRBJ2-7 | 15 | - | TRBV7-9 | - | CASSHGQGRSYEQYF | TGTGCCAGCAGCCATGGGCAGGGCAGGTCCTACGAGCAGTACTTC
TRBJ1-3 | 13 | - | TRBV7-7 | - | CASSSGHGNTIYF | TGTGCCAGCAGCTCGGGACACGGAAACACCATATATTTT
TRBJ2-2 | 15 | - | TRBV4-2 | - | CASSQKGLYTGELFF | TGTGCCAGCAGCCAGAAGGGGCTTTATACCGGGGAGCTGTTTTTT
TRBJ2-7 | 14 | TRBD2 | TRBV5-1 | - | CASSLEGTSGEQYF | TGCGCCAGCAGCTTGGAAGGGACTAGCGGCGAGCAGTACTTC
TRBJ2-2 | 16 | TRBD2 | TRBV28 | - | CASSSSSGDWTGELFF | TGTGCCAGCAGTTCTTCTAGCGGGGATTGGACCGGGGAGCTGTTTTTT
TRBJ2-1 | 22 | TRBD2 | TRBV28 | - | CASSPYGRWGLAGDVVYNEQFF | TGTGCCAGCAGTCCCTATGGTCGGTGGGGACTAGCGGGAGATGTTGTGTACAATGAGCAGTTCTTC
TRBJ1-3 | 13 | - | TRBV6-5 | - | CASSFSSGNTIYF | TGTGCCAGCAGTTTTAGCTCTGGAAACACCATATATTTT
TRBJ2-2 | 15 | - | TRBV28 | - | CASSPRRGFTGELFF | TGTGCCAGCAGTCCCCGCCGCGGTTTCACCGGGGAGCTGTTTTTT
TRBJ2-7 | 15 | - | TRBV18 | - | CASSPPSARSYEQYF | TGTGCCAGCTCACCACCTAGCGCCCGCTCCTACGAGCAGTACTTC
TRBJ2-7 | 15 | - | TRBV28 | - | CASSEMTARAYEQYF | TGTGCCAGCAGTGAAATGACGGCCCGAGCCTACGAGCAGTACTTC
TRBJ2-5 | 14 | TRBD1 | TRBV18 | - | CASSPPGGKETQYF | TGTGCCAGCTCACCACCAGGGGGCAAAGAGACCCAGTACTTC
TRBJ2-3 | 14 | - | TRBV7-2 | - | CASSLERRGGTQYF | TGTGCCAGCAGCTTAGAGCGGAGGGGTGGGACGCAGTATTTT
TRBJ2-3 | 12 | - | TRBV7-9 | - | CASSLATDTQYF | TGTGCCAGCAGCTTAGCGACAGATACGCAGTATTTT
TRBJ2-2 | 14 | - | TRBV5-1 | - | CASTPGVNTGELFF | TGCGCCAGCACCCCCGGAGTTAACACCGGGGAGCTGTTTTTT
TRBJ2-7 | 13 | TRBD2 | TRBV2 | - | CASTRTSSYEQYF | TGTGCCAGCACCCGGACTAGCTCCTACGAGCAGTACTTC
TRBJ1-4 | 14 | - | TRBV6-5 | - | CASSYRGENEKLFF | TGTGCCAGCAGTTACCGAGGGGAGAATGAAAAACTGTTTTTT
TRBJ2-7 | 15 | TRBD2 | TRBV11-2 | - | CASSLSSGSTYEQYF | TGTGCCAGCAGCTTGTCAAGCGGGAGTACCTACGAGCAGTACTTC
TRBJ2-5 | 14 | - | TRBV7-2 | - | CASSLGRSQETQYF | TGTGCCAGCAGCTTAGGCCGGTCCCAAGAGACCCAGTACTTC
TRBJ2-7 | 17 | - | TRBV5-1 | - | CASSWDPRGGLPYEQYF | TGCGCCAGCAGCTGGGACCCTAGGGGGGGACTCCCTTACGAGCAGTACTTC
TRBJ2-1 | 17 | - | TRBV4-1 | - | CASSQDGVGTPYNEQFF | TGCGCCAGCAGCCAAGATGGGGTAGGGACGCCCTACAATGAGCAGTTCTTC
TRBJ1-6 | 17 | TRBD1 | TRBV18 | - | CASSPQRQGAFASPLHF | TGTGCCAGCTCACCGCAACGACAGGGGGCTTTTGCGTCACCCCTCCACTTT